This TCR beta chain was sequenced in a study of shared clonotypes between healthy human individuals. Study-wide results and caveats: Around 4.9% of naive CD4 clonotypes were shared across several donors.

CDR3 length: 15 residues. V was pared by 4 bases and J by 1 base, with 11 bases between. From germline, CDR1 is WNHNN and CDR2 SYGVQD (reference sequence). Free of recent acute infections or vaccinations, the donors were healthy HIV-negative adults. The split of CD4+ cells yielded CD45RA+ naive and CD45RA-negative memory subsets. The count of this clone is one. The antigen is unknown. Using immunoSEQ multiplex PCR, the repertoire was profiled, and TCRdb retains in-frame clones only, with some absent. The top ten clones hold approximately 0.13% of a sample with around 2,000,000 clones, roughly 94% of them seen once.

The TCR was taken from a man aged 18 to 29 in good health. The rearrangement uses TRBV10-1 and TRBJ2-1, with TRBD2 as a possible D gene (7 bases). The sample taken for sequencing was naive CD4+ T cells sorted from blood. Subset specified: CD45RA+ positively selected. The CDR3, as DNA: TGCGCCAGCAGTGCCGCGGGGGCATCCTACAATGAGCAGTTCTTC. This translates into CASSAAGASYNEQFF.